This paragraph covers one T cell receptor beta chain sequence. Its antigen is unknown. The data belong to a study of identical twins. Donors uniformly comprised healthy Caucasians. Study-level points and caveats: Out-of-frame alpha sequences that twins shared showed excess low generation probability. Excess sharing between twins was weaker in beta out-of-frame sequences.

Germline CDR1 is MRHNA and CDR2 is SNTAGT. V was pared by 4 bases and J by 0 bases, with 16 bases between. The CDR3 extends over 17 amino acids. TCRdb reanalysed the 5' RACE reads using MiXCR and keeps one entry per CDR3 protein. Among some 320,000 distinct CDR3 sequences, 10% to 15% were seen once, and the ten largest hold around 7.2%. These data also formed part of another study, on yellow fever vaccine responses in identical twins. That source notes: Twins showed a vaccine T cell response that reportedly seemed partly convergent, partly personalized.

The genes are TRBV6-4 and TRBJ2-1; either TRBD1 or TRBD2 may supply D (5 bases each). The specimen sequenced was CD8+ T cells sorted from blood. The TCR sequence derives from a woman aged 18-30 years in good health. Here the CDR3 DNA reads TGTGCCAGCAGTGGAGGGTCGGACGGGGCCTCCTACAATGAGCAGTTCTTC. Its protein is CASSGGSDGASYNEQFF.